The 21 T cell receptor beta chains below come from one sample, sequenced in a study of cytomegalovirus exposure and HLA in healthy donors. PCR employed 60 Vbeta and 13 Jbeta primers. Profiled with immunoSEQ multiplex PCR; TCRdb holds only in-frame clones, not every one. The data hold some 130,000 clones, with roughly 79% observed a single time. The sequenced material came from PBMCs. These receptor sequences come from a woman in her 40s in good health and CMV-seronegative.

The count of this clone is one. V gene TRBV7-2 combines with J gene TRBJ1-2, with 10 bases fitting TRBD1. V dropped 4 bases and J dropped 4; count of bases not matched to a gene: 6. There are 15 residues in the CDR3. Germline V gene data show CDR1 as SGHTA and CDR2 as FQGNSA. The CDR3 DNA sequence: TGTGCCAGCAGCTCACTGACAGGGGGCGTCTATGGCTACACCTTC. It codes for CASSSLTGGVYGYTF.

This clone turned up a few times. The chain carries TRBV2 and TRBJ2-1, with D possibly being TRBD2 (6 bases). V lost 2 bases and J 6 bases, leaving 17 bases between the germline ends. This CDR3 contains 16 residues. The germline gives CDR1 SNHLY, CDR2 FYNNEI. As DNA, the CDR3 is TGTGCCAGCAGTGAATTTGCGGGGAGTCGTCTCAATGAGCAGTTCTTC. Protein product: CASSEFAGSRLNEQFF.

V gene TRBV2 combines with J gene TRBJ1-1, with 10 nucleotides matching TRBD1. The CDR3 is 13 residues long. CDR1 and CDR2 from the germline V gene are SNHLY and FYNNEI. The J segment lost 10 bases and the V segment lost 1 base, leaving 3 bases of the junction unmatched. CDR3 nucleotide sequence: TGTGCCAGCAGTGAAGGGGACAGGGGTGGAGCTTTCTTT. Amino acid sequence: CASSEGDRGGAFF.

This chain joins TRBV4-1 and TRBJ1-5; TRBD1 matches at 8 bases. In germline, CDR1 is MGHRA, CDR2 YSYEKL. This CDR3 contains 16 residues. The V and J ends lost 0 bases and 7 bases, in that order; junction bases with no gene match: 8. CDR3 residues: CASSQEGQGARQPQHF. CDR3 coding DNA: TGCGCCAGCAGCCAAGAAGGTCAGGGGGCGAGGCAGCCCCAGCATTTT.

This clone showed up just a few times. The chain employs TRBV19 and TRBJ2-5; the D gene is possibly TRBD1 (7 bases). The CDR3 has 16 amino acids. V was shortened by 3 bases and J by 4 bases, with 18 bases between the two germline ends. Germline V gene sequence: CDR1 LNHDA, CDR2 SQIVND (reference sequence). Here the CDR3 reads CASSIGRGQGGETQYF. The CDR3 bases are TGTGCCAGTAGTATCGGCCGGGGGCAGGGGGGAGAGACCCAGTACTTC.

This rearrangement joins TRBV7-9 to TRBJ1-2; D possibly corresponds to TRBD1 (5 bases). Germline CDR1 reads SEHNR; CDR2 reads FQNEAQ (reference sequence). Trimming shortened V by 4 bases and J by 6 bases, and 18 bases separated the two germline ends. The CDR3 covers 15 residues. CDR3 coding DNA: TGTGCCAGCAGCTCCCTTTTTGGGGCAGATAATGGCTACACCTTC. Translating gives CASSSLFGADNGYTF.

This CDR3 reads CASSSTGGNTEAFF. In nucleotides, the CDR3 is TGCGCCAGCAGCTCGACAGGGGGAAACACTGAAGCTTTCTTT. V gene TRBV5-1 combines with J gene TRBJ1-1, with 9 bases matching TRBD1. The J segment lost 2 bases and the V segment lost 3 bases, leaving 2 bases of the junction unmatched. This CDR3 is built from 14 residues. Germline CDR1 SGHRS, CDR2 YFSETQ.

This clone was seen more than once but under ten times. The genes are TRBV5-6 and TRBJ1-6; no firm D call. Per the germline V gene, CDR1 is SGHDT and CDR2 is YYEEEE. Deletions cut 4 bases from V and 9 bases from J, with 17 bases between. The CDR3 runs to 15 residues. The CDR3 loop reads CASSPPGGSGSPLHF. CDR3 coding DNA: TGTGCCAGCAGCCCCCCTGGTGGTTCGGGTTCACCCCTCCACTTT. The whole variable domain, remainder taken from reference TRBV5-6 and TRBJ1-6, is DAGVTQSPTHLIKTRGQQVTLRCSPKSGHDTVSWYQQALGQGPQFIFQYYEEEERQRGNFPDRFSGHQFPNYSSELNVNALLLGDSALYLCASSPPGGSGSPLHFGNGTRLTVT.

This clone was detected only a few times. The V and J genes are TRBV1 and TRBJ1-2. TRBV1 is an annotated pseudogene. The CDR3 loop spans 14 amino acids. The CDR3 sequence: CTSSQDRDNYGYTF. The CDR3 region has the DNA TGCACCAGCAGCCAAGATCGGGATAACTATGGCTACACCTTC.

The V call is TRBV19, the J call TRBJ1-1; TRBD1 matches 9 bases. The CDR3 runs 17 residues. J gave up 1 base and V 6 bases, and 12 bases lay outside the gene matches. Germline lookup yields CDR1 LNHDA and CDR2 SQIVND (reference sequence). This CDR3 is CASRIPLTGGGNTEAFF. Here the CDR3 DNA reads TGTGCCAGTAGAATCCCTTTGACAGGGGGGGGGAACACTGAAGCTTTCTTT. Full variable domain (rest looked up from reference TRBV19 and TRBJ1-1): DGGITQSPKYLFRKEGQNVTLSCEQNLNHDAMYWYRQDPGQGLRLIYYSQIVNDFQKGDIAEGYSVSREKKESFPLTVTSAQKNPTAFYLCASRIPLTGGGNTEAFFGQGTRLTVV.

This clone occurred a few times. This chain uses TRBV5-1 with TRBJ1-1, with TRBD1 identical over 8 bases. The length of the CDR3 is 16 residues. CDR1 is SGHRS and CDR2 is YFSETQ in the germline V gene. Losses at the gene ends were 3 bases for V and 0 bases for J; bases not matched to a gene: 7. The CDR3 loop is CASSSTGARMNTEAFF. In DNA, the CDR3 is TGCGCCAGCAGCTCGACAGGGGCCAGAATGAACACTGAAGCTTTCTTT.

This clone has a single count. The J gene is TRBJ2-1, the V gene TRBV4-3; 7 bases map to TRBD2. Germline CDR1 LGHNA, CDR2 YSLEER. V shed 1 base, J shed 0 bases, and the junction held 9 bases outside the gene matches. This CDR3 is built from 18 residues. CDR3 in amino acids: CASSQAGLADPSYNEQFF. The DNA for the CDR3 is TGCGCCAGCAGCCAAGCCGGGCTAGCGGATCCCTCCTACAATGAGCAGTTCTTC.

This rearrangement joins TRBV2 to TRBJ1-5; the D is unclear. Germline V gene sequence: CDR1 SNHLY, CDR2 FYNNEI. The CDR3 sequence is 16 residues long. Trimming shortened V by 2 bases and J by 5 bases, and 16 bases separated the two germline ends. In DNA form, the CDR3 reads TGTGCCAGCAGTGAAAAAACGGGAGGGTCGCATCAGCCCCAGCATTTT. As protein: CASSEKTGGSHQPQHF.

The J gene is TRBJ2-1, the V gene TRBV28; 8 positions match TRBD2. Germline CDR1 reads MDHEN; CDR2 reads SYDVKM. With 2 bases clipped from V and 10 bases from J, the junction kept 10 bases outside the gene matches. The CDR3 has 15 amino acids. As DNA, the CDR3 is TGTGCCAGCAGTTTAACTGGGACTAGGATCCCCGAGCAGTTCTTC. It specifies CASSLTGTRIPEQFF.

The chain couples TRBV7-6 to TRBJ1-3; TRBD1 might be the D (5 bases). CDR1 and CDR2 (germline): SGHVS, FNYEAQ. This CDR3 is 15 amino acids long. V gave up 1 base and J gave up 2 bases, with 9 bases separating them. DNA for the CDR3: TGTGCCAGCAGCTTAGGCGGACACGCTGGAAACACCATATATTTT. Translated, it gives CASSLGGHAGNTIYF.

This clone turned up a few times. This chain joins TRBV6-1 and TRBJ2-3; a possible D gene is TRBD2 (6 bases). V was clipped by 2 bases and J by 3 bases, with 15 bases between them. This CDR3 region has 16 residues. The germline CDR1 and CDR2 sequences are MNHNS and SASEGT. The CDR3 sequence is CASSEFGGKKTDTQYF. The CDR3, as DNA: TGTGCCAGCAGTGAATTCGGGGGTAAGAAGACAGATACGCAGTATTTT.

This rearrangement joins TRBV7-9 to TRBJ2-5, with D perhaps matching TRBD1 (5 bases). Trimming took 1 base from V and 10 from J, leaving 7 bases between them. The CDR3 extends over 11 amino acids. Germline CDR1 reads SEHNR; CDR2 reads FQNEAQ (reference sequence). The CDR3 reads CASSLGQNQYF. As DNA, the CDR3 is TGTGCCAGCAGCTTAGGACAGAACCAGTACTTC.

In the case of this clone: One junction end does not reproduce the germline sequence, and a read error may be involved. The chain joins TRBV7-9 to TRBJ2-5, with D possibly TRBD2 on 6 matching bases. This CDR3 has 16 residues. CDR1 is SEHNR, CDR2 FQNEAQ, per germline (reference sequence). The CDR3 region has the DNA TGTGCCAGCAGCCTAGCGTCTAGGCCCATCCAAGAGACCCAGTACTTC. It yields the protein CASSLASRPIQETQYF.

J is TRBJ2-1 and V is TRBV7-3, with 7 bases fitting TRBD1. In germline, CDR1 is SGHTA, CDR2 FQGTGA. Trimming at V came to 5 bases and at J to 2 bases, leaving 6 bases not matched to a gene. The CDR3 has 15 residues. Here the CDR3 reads CASSGRDSTYNEQFF. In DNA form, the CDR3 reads TGTGCCAGCAGCGGCCGGGACAGCACCTACAATGAGCAGTTCTTC.

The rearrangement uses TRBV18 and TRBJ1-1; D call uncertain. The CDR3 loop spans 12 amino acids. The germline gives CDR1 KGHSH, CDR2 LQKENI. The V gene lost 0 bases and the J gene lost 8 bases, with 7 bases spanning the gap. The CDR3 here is CASSPPGREAFF. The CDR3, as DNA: TGTGCCAGCTCACCACCGGGCAGGGAAGCTTTCTTT.

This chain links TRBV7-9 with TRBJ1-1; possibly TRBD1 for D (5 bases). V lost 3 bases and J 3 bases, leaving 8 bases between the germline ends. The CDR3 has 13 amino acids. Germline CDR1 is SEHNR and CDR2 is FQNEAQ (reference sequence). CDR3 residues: CASSFVGDTEAFF. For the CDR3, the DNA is TGTGCCAGCAGCTTCGTAGGGGACACTGAAGCTTTCTTT.